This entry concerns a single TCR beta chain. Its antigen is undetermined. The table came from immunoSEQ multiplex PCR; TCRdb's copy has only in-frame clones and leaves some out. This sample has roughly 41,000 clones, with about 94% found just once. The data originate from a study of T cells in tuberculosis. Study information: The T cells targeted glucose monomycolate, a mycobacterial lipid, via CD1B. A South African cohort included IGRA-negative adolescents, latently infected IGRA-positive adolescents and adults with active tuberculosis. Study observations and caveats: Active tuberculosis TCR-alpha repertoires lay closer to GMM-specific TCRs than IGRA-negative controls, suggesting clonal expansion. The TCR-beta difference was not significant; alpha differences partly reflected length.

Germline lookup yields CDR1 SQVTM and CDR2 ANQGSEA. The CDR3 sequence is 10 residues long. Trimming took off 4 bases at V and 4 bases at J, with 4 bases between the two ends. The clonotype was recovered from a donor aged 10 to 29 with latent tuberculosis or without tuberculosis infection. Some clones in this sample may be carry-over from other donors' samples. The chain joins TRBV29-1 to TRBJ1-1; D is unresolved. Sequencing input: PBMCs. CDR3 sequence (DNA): TGCAGCGTTGTCAGCACTGAAGCTTTCTTT. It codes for CSVVSTEAFF.